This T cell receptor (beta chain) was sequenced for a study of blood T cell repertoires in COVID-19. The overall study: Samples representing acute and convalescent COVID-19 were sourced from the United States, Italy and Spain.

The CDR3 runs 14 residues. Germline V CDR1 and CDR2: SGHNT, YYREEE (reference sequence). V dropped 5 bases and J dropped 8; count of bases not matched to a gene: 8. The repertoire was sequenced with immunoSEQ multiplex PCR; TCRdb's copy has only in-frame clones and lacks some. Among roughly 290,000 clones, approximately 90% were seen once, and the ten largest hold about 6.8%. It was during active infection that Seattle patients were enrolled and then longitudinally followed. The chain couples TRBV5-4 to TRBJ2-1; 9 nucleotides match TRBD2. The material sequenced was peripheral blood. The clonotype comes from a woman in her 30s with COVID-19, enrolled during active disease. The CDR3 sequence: CASSSLAGPDEQFF. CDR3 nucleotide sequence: TGTGCCAGCAGTTCTCTAGCGGGACCCGATGAGCAGTTCTTC.